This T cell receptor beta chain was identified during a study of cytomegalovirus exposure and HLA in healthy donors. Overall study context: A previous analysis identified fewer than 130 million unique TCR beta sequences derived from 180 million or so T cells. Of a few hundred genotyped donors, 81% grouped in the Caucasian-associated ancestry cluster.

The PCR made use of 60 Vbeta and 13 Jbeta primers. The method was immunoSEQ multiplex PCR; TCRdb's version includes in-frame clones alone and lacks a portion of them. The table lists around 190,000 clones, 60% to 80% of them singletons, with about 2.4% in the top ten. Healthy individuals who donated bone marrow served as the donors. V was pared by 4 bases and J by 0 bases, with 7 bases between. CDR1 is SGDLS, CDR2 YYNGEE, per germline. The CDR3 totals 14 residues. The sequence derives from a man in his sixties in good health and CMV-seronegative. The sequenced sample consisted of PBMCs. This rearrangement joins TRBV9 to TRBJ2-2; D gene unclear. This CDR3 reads CASSPNTNTGELFF. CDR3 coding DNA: TGTGCCAGCAGCCCTAATACGAACACCGGGGAGCTGTTTTTT.